The 26 T cell receptor beta chains in this list originate from one sample, sequenced in a study of cytomegalovirus exposure and HLA in healthy donors. Measured with immunoSEQ multiplex PCR; TCRdb has only the in-frame clones, and not every one. Seen here are 200,000 to 300,000 clones, about 87% observed once, and the top ten hold less than 3%. The sample was PBMCs. The receptors derive from a man younger than 30 in good health and CMV-seronegative.

The chain recombines TRBV15 with TRBJ2-2; perhaps TRBD2 as D (6 bases). CDR1 and CDR2 from the germline V gene are LNHNV and YYDKDF (reference sequence). This CDR3 has 17 residues. V lost 0 bases and J 7 bases, leaving 18 bases between the germline ends. This CDR3 reads CATSREGGGGFNGELFF. In nucleotides, the CDR3 is TGTGCCACCAGCAGAGAGGGGGGAGGTGGTTTTAACGGGGAGCTGTTTTTT.

The V gene is TRBV7-2, the J gene TRBJ1-1; D possibly corresponds to TRBD1 (5 bases). The CDR3 length is 14 residues. The V end was cut by 1 base, the J end by 4 bases, with 10 bases between. The germline V gene has CDR1 SGHTA and CDR2 FQGNSA. The CDR3 DNA sequence: TGTGCCAGCAGCTTAGTAGGGGCGGCCACTGAAGCTTTCTTT. It translates to CASSLVGAATEAFF.

The rearrangement links TRBV7-9 to TRBJ1-3, with 8 positions matching TRBD1. The length of the CDR3 is 16 residues. The junction had 2 bases not matched to a gene; V was cut back by 1 base and J by 0 bases. Germline CDR1 and CDR2: SEHNR and FQNEAQ (reference sequence). In DNA, the CDR3 is TGTGCCAGCAGCTTAGGGGACAGGAGCTCTGGAAACACCATATATTTT. Residues: CASSLGDRSSGNTIYF.

The CDR3: CASSSPGLAGETQYF. DNA for the CDR3: TGCGCCAGCAGCTCGCCGGGACTAGCGGGGGAGACCCAGTACTTC. This chain joins TRBV5-1 and TRBJ2-5, with 13 bases fitting TRBD2. V was pared by 3 bases and J by 5 bases, with 4 bases of the junction left unmatched. The CDR3 totals 15 residues. Germline CDR1 reads SGHRS; CDR2 reads YFSETQ.

The V call is TRBV7-9, the J call TRBJ2-1; D might be TRBD2 (6 bases). Germline V gives CDR1 SEHNR, CDR2 FQNEAQ (reference sequence). The CDR3 runs to 14 residues. V was trimmed by 5 bases and J by 7 bases, leaving 15 bases between them. The CDR3 loop reads CASSPPLGGNEQFF. CDR3 nucleotides: TGTGCCAGCAGCCCTCCCCTGGGGGGAAATGAGCAGTTCTTC.

This clone was seen only a few times. The chain employs TRBV6-5 and TRBJ2-7; a possible D gene is TRBD1 (6 bases). The CDR3 extends over 13 amino acids. CDR1 MNHEY and CDR2 SVGAGI come from the germline V gene. V was clipped by 7 bases and J by 6 bases, with 16 bases between them. CDR3 sequence (DNA): TGTGCCAGCATGGCGATACAGGGCCCCGAGCAGTACTTC. Amino acid sequence: CASMAIQGPEQYF.

The chain is built from TRBV7-3 and TRBJ2-3; a possible D gene is TRBD2 (6 bases). CDR3 length equals 20 residues. Trimming shortened V by 2 bases and J by 0 bases, and 24 bases separated the two germline ends. In germline, CDR1 is SGHTA, CDR2 FQGTGA. The CDR3 DNA reads TGTGCCAGCAGCTTACTGGGGCAAGTGAGGAGGGATACTAGCACAGATACGCAGTATTTT. Its protein is CASSLLGQVRRDTSTDTQYF. The full variable domain, its missing parts supplied by reference TRBV7-3 and TRBJ2-3, is GAGVSQTPSNKVTEKGKYVELRCDPISGHTALYWYRQSLGQGPEFLIYFQGTGAADDSGLPNDRFFAVRPEGSVSTLKIQRTERGDSAVYLCASSLLGQVRRDTSTDTQYFGPGTRLTVL.

The chain has TRBV28 and TRBJ2-7; no clear D gene. V dropped 3 bases and J dropped 3 bases, with 9 bases sitting between them. Germline CDR1 reads MDHEN; CDR2 reads SYDVKM. The CDR3 consists of 13 residues. CDR3 sequence: CASSLTGRYEQYF. The DNA for the CDR3 is TGTGCCAGCAGTTTGACTGGCCGCTACGAGCAGTACTTC.

The chain couples TRBV2 to TRBJ1-2, with D unresolved. This CDR3 has 10 amino acids. V was cut by 6 bases and J by 7 bases, with 6 bases left in between. Germline V lookup: CDR1 SNHLY, CDR2 FYNNEI. CDR3 nucleotide sequence: TGTGCCAGCAGGATTAGTGGCTACACCTTC. It is translated as CASRISGYTF.

The CDR3 nucleotides are TGTGCCAGCAGCTTGTTTCGCCGGAGTTGGAGTGTCTCACATGGCTACACCTTC. Translation gives CASSLFRRSWSVSHGYTF. The rearrangement links TRBV5-8 to TRBJ1-2; D is uncertain. The V gene's germline CDR1 is SGHTS and CDR2 YDEGEE. This CDR3 is built from 18 residues. The ends were cut back, 1 base at V and 6 bases at J, with 25 bases in the middle. The complete variable domain, with remaining parts taken from reference TRBV5-8 and TRBJ1-2, reads EAGVTQSPTHLIKTRGQQATLRCSPISGHTSVYWYQQALGLGLQFLLWYDEGEERNRGNFPPRFSGRQFPNYSSELNVNALELEDSALYLCASSLFRRSWSVSHGYTFGSGTRLTVV.

In this sample, this clone turned up once. The rearrangement joins TRBV5-6 to TRBJ2-5; D may be TRBD1 (6 bases). The V end lost 3 bases, the J end lost 5 bases, and 17 bases lay between the germline ends. This CDR3 has 15 residues. Germline V CDR1 and CDR2: SGHDT, YYEEEE. CDR3 loop: CASSSYRVNGETQYF. The CDR3 bases are TGTGCCAGCAGCTCCTACAGGGTGAATGGGGAGACCCAGTACTTC.

The V call is TRBV11-2, the J call TRBJ1-2, with a tentative D call TRBD1 (5 bases). CDR1 SGHAT and CDR2 FQNNGV come from the germline V gene. The CDR3 runs to 13 residues. V was cut by 5 bases and J by 4 bases, with 11 bases left in between. CDR3 sequence: CASSPDTLYGYTF. Here the CDR3 DNA reads TGTGCCAGCAGCCCGGACACCCTCTATGGCTACACCTTC.

This chain connects TRBV5-1 to TRBJ2-5, with TRBD2 as a possible D gene (7 bases). This CDR3 is built from 14 residues. The germline V gene encodes CDR1 SGHRS and CDR2 YFSETQ. V shed 0 bases and J shed 4 bases, with 10 bases lying between them. The CDR3 sequence: CASSLGGGAETQYF. As DNA, the CDR3 is TGCGCCAGCAGCTTGGGAGGGGGGGCAGAGACCCAGTACTTC. Based on the CDR3 plus reference TRBV5-1 and TRBJ2-5, the full variable domain is KAGVTQTPRYLIKTRGQQVTLSCSPISGHRSVSWYQQTPGQGLQFLFEYFSETQRNKGNFPGRFSGRQFSNSRSEMNVSTLELGDSALYLCASSLGGGAETQYFGPGTRLLVL.

This clone was seen ten or more times. The chain recombines TRBV2 with TRBJ2-7; no firm D call. CDR1 and CDR2 from the germline V gene are SNHLY and FYNNEI. Trimming removed 6 bases from V and 4 bases from J, with 10 bases in between. This CDR3 comprises 12 residues. CDR3 amino acids: CASRATLYEQYF. The CDR3 region has the DNA TGTGCCAGCAGGGCGACACTTTACGAGCAGTACTTC.

V gene TRBV5-1 combines with J gene TRBJ2-2; a weak D match, TRBD1 (5 bases). V lost 7 bases, J lost 8 bases, and 27 bases lay in between. This CDR3 is 17 amino acids long. Germline lookup yields CDR1 SGHRS and CDR2 YFSETQ. CDR3 sequence: CASGGSHSRRGQGELFF. The CDR3 DNA reads TGCGCCAGCGGTGGTAGTCATAGTAGAAGGGGTCAAGGGGAGCTGTTTTTT.

V usage is TRBV2 and J usage is TRBJ1-5, with D perhaps matching TRBD1 (5 bases). Germline V gene data show CDR1 as SNHLY and CDR2 as FYNNEI. The CDR3 runs to 14 residues. V was shortened by 2 bases and J by 7 bases, with 12 bases between the two germline ends. CDR3 nucleotide sequence: TGTGCCAGCAGTGAACAACAGGTCTGGCAGCCCCAGCATTTT. Amino acid sequence: CASSEQQVWQPQHF.

V is TRBV11-2 and J is TRBJ2-7; TRBD2 matches at 8 bases. The CDR3 consists of 13 residues. Germline-derived CDR1 and CDR2 are SGHAT and FQNNGV. With V trimmed by 5 bases and J by 8 bases, 8 bases remained unmatched. CDR3 sequence reads: CASSHEPGGQQYF. In DNA form, the CDR3 reads TGTGCCAGCAGCCATGAGCCGGGGGGGCAGCAGTACTTC.

The chain joins TRBV5-1 to TRBJ1-1; the D gene is possibly TRBD1 (5 bases). Germline V gene sequence: CDR1 SGHRS, CDR2 YFSETQ. The CDR3 runs to 14 residues. Trimming pared 2 bases from V and 8 bases from J, leaving 16 bases between. In DNA, the CDR3 is TGCGCCAGCAGCTTTAGACAGTCCCAGGAGGAAGCTTTCTTT. Translation: CASSFRQSQEEAFF.

As regards this clone: A junction end diverges from the germline sequence, so it may reflect a read error. The chain links TRBV11-3 to TRBJ2-1, with D possibly matching TRBD1 (5 bases). Germline lookup yields CDR1 SGHNT and CDR2 YENEEA. CDR3 length: 13 residues. CDR3 sequence reads: CASTLAGNNEQFF. The DNA of the CDR3 is TGTGCCAGCACCTTAGCAGGGAACAATGAGCAGTTCTTC.

The chain links TRBV28 to TRBJ1-2, with 10 positions matching TRBD1. The V gene's germline CDR1 is MDHEN and CDR2 SYDVKM. CDR3 length: 15 residues. The V and J ends lost 10 bases and 6 bases, in that order; junction bases with no gene match: 14. Written as DNA, the CDR3 is TGTGCCACCGAGGGGGGCGGACAGGGGGGAGATGGCTACACCTTC. Translated, it gives CATEGGGQGGDGYTF.

The rearrangement joins TRBV29-1 to TRBJ2-1; D perhaps matches TRBD2 (5 bases). The CDR3 has 13 amino acids. Germline V lookup: CDR1 SQVTM, CDR2 ANQGSEA. Trimming cost V 5 bases and J 3 bases, with 11 bases left between them. CDR3 sequence (DNA): TGCAGCGTTTGGGCGGGCCTCTACAATGAGCAGTTCTTC. This sequence encodes CSVWAGLYNEQFF.

This clone was recorded only once. The chain links TRBV28 to TRBJ1-5; 7 bases line up with TRBD1. This CDR3 region has 14 residues. V trimming: 10 bases; J trimming: 3 bases; junction bases outside the gene matches: 9. CDR1 is MDHEN, CDR2 SYDVKM, per germline. Here the CDR3 reads CATTQGRNNQPQHF. Here the CDR3 DNA reads TGTGCCACTACACAGGGGAGGAACAATCAGCCCCAGCATTTT. The full variable domain, in which reference TRBV28 and TRBJ1-5 provide the parts outside the CDR3, is DVKVTQSSRYLVKRTGEKVFLECVQDMDHENMFWYRQDPGLGLRLIYFSYDVKMKEKGDIPEGYSVSREKKERFSLILESASTNQTSMYLCATTQGRNNQPQHFGDGTRLSIL.

V and J are TRBV7-2 and TRBJ2-3; possible D gene TRBD2, 6 bases. V lost 5 bases to trimming and J lost 2 bases, with 17 bases between them. Per the germline V gene, CDR1 is SGHTA and CDR2 is FQGNSA. CDR3 length: 16 residues. This CDR3 is CASSNGRGGYTDTQYF. DNA for the CDR3: TGTGCCAGCAGCAATGGCCGTGGGGGGTACACAGATACGCAGTATTTT.

The V gene is TRBV15, the J gene TRBJ2-1; D is unresolved. Between the trimmed V and J ends, which lost 5 bases and 2 bases, there was a span of 7 bases. The CDR3 is 13 amino acids. Germline V gives CDR1 LNHNV, CDR2 YYDKDF (reference sequence). The chain's CDR3 is CATSQYPYNEQFF. CDR3 bases: TGTGCCACCAGCCAGTATCCCTACAATGAGCAGTTCTTC.

V is TRBV19 and J is TRBJ1-2, with a weak D call TRBD1 (6 bases). Germline V CDR1 and CDR2: LNHDA, SQIVND (reference sequence). The germline V and J ends were trimmed by 4 bases and 8 bases, with 17 bases remaining between them. The CDR3 contains 14 residues. The CDR3 DNA reads as TGTGCCAGTAGTACACAGTACAGGGTAGGAGGCTACACCTTC. Protein product: CASSTQYRVGGYTF.

V gene TRBV7-6 combines with J gene TRBJ2-1; 9 nucleotides align to TRBD2. This CDR3 has 17 residues. Germline-derived CDR1 and CDR2 are SGHVS and FNYEAQ. Germline trimming cut 3 bases from V and 5 bases from J; bases unmatched to any gene: 11. The CDR3 reads CASSFTAGGSPHNEQFF. The CDR3 DNA reads as TGTGCCAGCAGCTTCACGGCGGGAGGGAGCCCTCACAATGAGCAGTTCTTC. The full variable domain, with the rest looked up from reference TRBV7-6 and TRBJ2-1, is GAGVSQSPRYKVTKRGQDVALRCDPISGHVSLYWYRQALGQGPEFLTYFNYEAQQDKSGLPNDRFSAERPEGSISTLTIQRTEQRDSAMYRCASSFTAGGSPHNEQFFGPGTRLTVL.